This TCR beta chain was captured by sequencing in a study of blood T cells in healthy people across ages. This clonotype has only a few counts. Between the trimmed V and J ends, which lost 5 bases and 3 bases, there was a span of 24 bases. Germline CDR1 reads SGHKS; CDR2 reads YYEKEE (reference sequence). The CDR3 totals 17 residues. Combining a sample-barcoded 5' primer with a J-beta primer mix, a second PCR ran for roughly 7 to 12 cycles. From the 5' RACE reads, TCRdb called clonotypes with MiXCR, one entry per CDR3 protein. The table has about 970,000 distinct CDR3 sequences, roughly half seen once.

The TCR sequence derives from a woman in her fifties or sixties in good health. The sequenced material came from blood. The gene calls are TRBV5-5 and TRBJ2-7; D is perhaps TRBD2 (6 bases). For the CDR3, the DNA is TGTGCCAGCAGGTTCCAACATTCCGGGAGTGGGTTCTACGAGCAGTACTTC. It encodes CASRFQHSGSGFYEQYF.